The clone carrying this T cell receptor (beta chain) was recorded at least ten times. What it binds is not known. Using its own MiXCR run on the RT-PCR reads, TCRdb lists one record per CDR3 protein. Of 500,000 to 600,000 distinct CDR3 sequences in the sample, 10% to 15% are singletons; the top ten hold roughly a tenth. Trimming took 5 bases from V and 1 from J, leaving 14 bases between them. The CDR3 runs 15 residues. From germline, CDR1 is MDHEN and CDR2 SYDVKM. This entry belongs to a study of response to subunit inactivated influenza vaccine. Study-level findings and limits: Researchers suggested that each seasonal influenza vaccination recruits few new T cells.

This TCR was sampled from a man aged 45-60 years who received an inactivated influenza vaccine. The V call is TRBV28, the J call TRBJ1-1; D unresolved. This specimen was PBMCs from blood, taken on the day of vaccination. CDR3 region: CASSPFLVGNTEAFF. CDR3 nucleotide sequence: TGTGCCAGCAGTCCCTTCCTTGTTGGGAACACTGAAGCTTTCTTT.